The present TCR beta chain was sequenced within a study of siplizumab effects on memory and regulatory T cells. The table came from immunoSEQ multiplex PCR; TCRdb's copy has only in-frame clones and leaves some out. The sample holds about 82,000 clones; roughly 87% are singletons and the top ten take approximately 1.5%. Germline V gene sequence: CDR1 MGHRA, CDR2 YSYEKL. V gave up 4 bases and J gave up 1 base; unmatched junction bases: 7. The CDR3 covers 18 residues. The rearrangement uses TRBV4-1 and TRBJ2-3, with TRBD2 matching over 14 bases. The sequence was obtained from a human donor in good health. Specimen: Tregs sorted from blood. The CDR3 region has the DNA TGCGCCAGCAGCCGCGGACTAGCGGGGGGCCTTGGCACAGATACGCAGTATTTT. Translating gives CASSRGLAGGLGTDTQYF.